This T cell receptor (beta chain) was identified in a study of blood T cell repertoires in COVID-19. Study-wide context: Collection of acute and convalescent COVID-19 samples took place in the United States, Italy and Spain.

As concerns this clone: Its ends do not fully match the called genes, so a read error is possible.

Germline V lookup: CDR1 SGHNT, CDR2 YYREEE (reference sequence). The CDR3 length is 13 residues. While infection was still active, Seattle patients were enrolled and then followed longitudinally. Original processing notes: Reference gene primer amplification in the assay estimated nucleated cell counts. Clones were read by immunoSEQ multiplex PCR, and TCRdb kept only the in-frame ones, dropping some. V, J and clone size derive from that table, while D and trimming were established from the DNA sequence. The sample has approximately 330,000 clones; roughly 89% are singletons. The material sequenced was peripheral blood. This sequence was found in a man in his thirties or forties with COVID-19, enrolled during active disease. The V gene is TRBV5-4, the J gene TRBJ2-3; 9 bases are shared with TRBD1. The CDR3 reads CAGTGIRGDTQYF. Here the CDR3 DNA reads TGCGCCGGGACAGGGATCCGAGGGGATACGCAGTATTTT.